This T cell receptor beta chain is from a study of molecular identifiers for immune sequencing clone quantification. TCRdb processed the PCR reads anew with MiXCR; each CDR3 protein has one entry. The sample holds hundreds of thousands of distinct CDR3 sequences, over 25% seen once. The source material was naive CD8+ T cells from blood, with Jurkat cell RNA spiked in. Sample subset: FACS-sorted CD8+CD4-CCR7+CD45RA+ naive T cells. The clonotype originates from a human donor in good health. Some libraries in this study had Jurkat cell RNA spiked in.

This CDR3 is CASSCREGGVDEQFF. The DNA for the CDR3 is TGTGCCAGCAGTTGCCGGGAGGGGGGGGTCGATGAGCAGTTCTTC. J is TRBJ2-1 and V is TRBV6-5, with 8 bases identical to TRBD2. Per germline, CDR1 MNHEY and CDR2 SVGAGI. Trimming at V came to 4 bases and at J to 8 bases, leaving 10 bases not matched to a gene. The CDR3 is 15 residues long.